The 8 T cell receptor beta chains listed next were all sequenced from one sample in a study of blood T cell repertoires in COVID-19. Data came from immunoSEQ multiplex PCR; TCRdb stores just in-frame clones and leaves some out. Among hundreds of thousands of clones listed, roughly 87% were seen once. The sequenced sample was PBMCs or T cells enriched from blood (not recorded which). The receptors come from a woman aged 25 to 45 with acute COVID-19.

This rearrangement joins TRBV5-1 to TRBJ1-1; TRBD1 matches at 8 bases. The germline V gene encodes CDR1 SGHRS and CDR2 YFSETQ. The J segment lost 1 base and the V segment lost 9 bases, leaving 11 bases of the junction unmatched. The CDR3 loop spans 15 amino acids. The CDR3 DNA reads as TGCGCCACCAGACAGGGGATCCCGCCGAACACTGAAGCTTTCTTT. It encodes CATRQGIPPNTEAFF.

This chain connects TRBV7-2 to TRBJ1-2, with D hard to call. The CDR3 runs 13 residues. The germline V gene encodes CDR1 SGHTA and CDR2 FQGNSA. Trimming cost V 0 bases and J 4 bases, with 6 bases left between them. The CDR3 loop reads CASSLAEAYGYTF. CDR3 DNA sequence: TGTGCCAGCAGCTTAGCGGAGGCCTATGGCTACACCTTC.

This clone was recorded many times. CDR3 nucleotide sequence: TGTGCCAGCATTAAGACAGGGAGCTCCTACGAGCAGTACTTC. Translated, it gives CASIKTGSSYEQYF. The chain combines TRBV21-1 with TRBJ2-7; the listed D gene, TRBD1, was not tested against the DNA. TRBV21-1 is classified as a pseudogene. The CDR3 runs 14 residues.

The chain recombines TRBV10-3 with TRBJ2-1; the match to TRBD1 covers 8 bases. CDR1 is ENHRY, CDR2 SYGVKD, per germline. The ends lost 1 base at V and 7 bases at J; junction bases unmatched: 3. The CDR3 length is 14 residues. CDR3 in DNA: TGTGCCATCAGTGAGTTGACAGGGGTGAATGAGCAGTTCTTC. Translated: CAISELTGVNEQFF.

The V gene is TRBV3-1 (or the pseudogene TRBV3-2), the J gene TRBJ2-7; tentatively, D is TRBD1 (6 bases). CDR3 length: 13 amino acids. Trimming took off 1 base at V and 4 bases at J, with 8 bases between the two ends. The V gene's germline CDR1 is LGHDT and CDR2 YNNKEL (reference sequence). CDR3 sequence: CASSQGDTYEQYF. CDR3 nucleotides: TGTGCCAGCAGCCAAGGGGACACGTACGAGCAGTACTTC.

The J gene is TRBJ1-2, the V gene TRBV4-1; D remains ambiguous. This CDR3 is 15 amino acids long. CDR1 is MGHRA and CDR2 is YSYEKL in the germline V gene. V was shortened by 1 base and J by 3 bases, with 12 bases between the two germline ends. The CDR3 region has the DNA TGCGCCAGCAGCCAAGTGGCAGACAACGACTATGGCTACACCTTC. Protein product: CASSQVADNDYGYTF.

The V call is TRBV18, the J call TRBJ2-2, with D possibly matching TRBD1 (6 bases). The CDR3 runs 15 residues. From germline, CDR1 is KGHSH and CDR2 LQKENI. Trimming pared 0 bases from V and 4 bases from J, leaving 9 bases between. CDR3: CASSPPLGGTGELFF. DNA of the CDR3: TGTGCCAGCTCACCACCGTTAGGGGGCACCGGGGAGCTGTTTTTT.

J is TRBJ1-2 and V is TRBV4-3, with unresolved D. Trimming shortened V by 0 bases and J by 2 bases, and 7 bases separated the two germline ends. CDR1 is LGHNA, CDR2 YSLEER, per germline. CDR3 size: 14 residues. CDR3 sequence reads: CASSQESRNYGYTF. The CDR3 DNA sequence: TGCGCCAGCAGCCAAGAGTCGCGGAACTATGGCTACACCTTC.